This TCR beta chain was sequenced during a study of cytomegalovirus exposure and HLA in healthy donors. Study context: The approximately 120 validation repertoires were reported in a later analysis to have been generated on the same platform as the roughly 700 first-cohort repertoires. General observations from the study: Reported results showed that the classifier diagnosed cytomegalovirus status with high specificity and sensitivity. The study flagged around 150 TCR beta chains as cytomegalovirus-associated. Despite most TCR sequences being rare, some public TCRs occurred in many donors.

As regards this clone: What it recognizes is unknown.

Sequencing used immunoSEQ multiplex PCR; TCRdb keeps in-frame clones, though not all of them. The table has some 340,000 clones, around 90% seen once. The germline V gene encodes CDR1 SGHDN and CDR2 FVKESK. The length of the CDR3 is 16 residues. The junction had 6 bases not matched to a gene; V was cut back by 0 bases and J by 5 bases. Material: PBMCs. The rearrangement joins TRBV14 to TRBJ2-7, with 11 nucleotides matching TRBD1. The clonotype comes from a woman aged 25-40 years in good health and CMV-seropositive. Here the CDR3 reads CASSQEGQGARNEQYF. Here the CDR3 DNA reads TGTGCCAGCAGCCAAGAAGGACAGGGGGCGCGGAACGAGCAGTACTTC.